The present T cell receptor (beta chain) was sequenced within a study of T cell responses to AZD1222 COVID-19 vaccine. Study-wide points: In a largely white British group with more females than males, clonal diversity was possibly underestimated. Of spike-specific TCRs, nearly half reportedly target regions left unmutated in variants. Distributed over spike, vaccine-associated CD4 TCRs predominated at 160-218 and 743-854.

This clone showed up just once. What it recognizes is unknown. Data came from immunoSEQ multiplex PCR; TCRdb stores just in-frame clones and leaves some out. Of 100,000 or so clones detected, 70% to 90% appear once; the ten largest clones hold approximately 1.5%. This clonotype was sampled from an adult in good health. Material: peripheral blood, obtained on day 0 of AZD1222 vaccination.

In DNA, the CDR3 is TGTGCCAGCAGCTTTTCAGGGTCTGCGACTGAAGCTTTCTTT. Translation gives CASSFSGSATEAFF. The V and J genes are TRBV7-9 and TRBJ1-1; a possible D gene is TRBD1 (5 bases). This CDR3 contains 14 residues. CDR1 SEHNR and CDR2 FQNEAQ come from the germline V gene (reference sequence). Deletions cut 3 bases from V and 5 bases from J, with 13 bases between.